This TCR beta chain was identified in a study of T cells after yellow fever vaccination. This CDR3 region has 13 residues. The V gene's germline CDR1 is SEHNR and CDR2 FQNEAQ (reference sequence). Deletions cut 4 bases from V and 10 bases from J, with 16 bases between. In this sample, this clonotype turned up many times. TCRdb fed the 5' RACE reads into MiXCR, producing one record per CDR3 protein. The sample lists approximately 69,000 distinct CDR3 sequences, approximately 5% occurring once. The input for sequencing was CD4+ T cells sorted from PBMCs, taken approximately 15 days after the first yellow fever vaccination. The source of this sequence is a man younger than 35 who received the YFV17D yellow fever vaccine. The chain uses TRBV7-9 and TRBJ1-1; no firm D call. CDR3 DNA sequence: TGTGCCAGCAGCTGGCCGCCTTACCTAAGAGCTTTCTTT. This sequence encodes CASSWPPYLRAFF.